This T cell receptor (beta chain) was retrieved from a study of blood T cell repertoires in COVID-19. About the study: Acute and convalescent COVID-19 specimens originated in the United States, Italy and Spain.

Per the original methods: Estimation of nucleated cell counts was performed using reference gene primer amplification. Clones were sequenced by immunoSEQ multiplex PCR, and TCRdb holds only the in-frame ones, with some missing. V and J calls plus clone size are reproduced from that table; the DNA served to infer D and trimming. This table has a few hundred thousand clones, roughly 90% appearing once. The length of the CDR3 is 17 residues. Trimming took off 0 bases at V and 1 base at J, with 14 bases between the two ends. CDR1 and CDR2 from the germline V gene are SGHNT and YYREEE (reference sequence). This clone was seen a few times.

The clonotype was recovered from a woman in her fifties or sixties with acute or convalescent COVID-19. Sequencing was done on a sample of peripheral blood. The rearrangement joins TRBV5-4 to TRBJ2-1; D might be TRBD2 (5 bases). The CDR3: CASSLAGGRPSYNEQFF. The CDR3 region has the DNA TGTGCCAGCAGCTTGGCCGGAGGCAGGCCTTCCTACAATGAGCAGTTCTTC.